The present T cell receptor (beta chain) was sequenced within a study of blood T cell repertoires in COVID-19 (dated by TCRdb to 2020 to 2022). Looking at the study overall: Samples from collaborators originated in the United States, Italy and Spain and spanned both the acute and convalescent phases of COVID-19. The prospective study material was composed of cDNA or gDNA derived from T cells, B-cell-depleted T cells, or PBMCs. Subjects who had been exposed to COVID-19, were actively infected with it, or had recovered from it provided the deeply sampled blood TCRbeta repertoires that made up the dataset. The samples were drawn from the first 160 participants of the ongoing ImmuneRACE study and from over 950 subjects provided by 6 global collaborators. Sample metadata almost always included a de-identified subject ID, COVID-19 status, age in years and sex. Where available, HLA class I and class II types were obtained from metadata supplied by the sample provider rather than from assay-based typing. The repertoires were made available in a free public database intended to serve as a resource for research on the immune response to SARS-CoV-2.

Of note for this clone: Its antigen remains unidentified. No much larger clone exists at a distance of one base, and base qualities are not known.

Study-wide conclusions, independent of this receptor: The quantity of clinical and demographic metadata differed by source and by participant and was supplied without curation.

V is pared back by 1 base and J by 2 bases, with 12 bases lying between the germline termini. CDR1 and CDR2 were assigned from the germline V gene as SGHTA and FQGNSA. Taken from cysteine to phenylalanine, the CDR3 has 17 residues. The sequence is cut down to CDR3 DNA, 51 bases in frame from base 1. Each collaborating institution followed its own protocols to collect whole blood in K2EDTA tubes. For TCRbeta analysis, collaborator samples were shipped as frozen whole blood, as isolated PBMCs, or as DNA extracted from either sample type. TCRbeta CDR3 regions were amplified from genomic DNA by means of the immunoSEQ Assay, a bias-controlled multiplex PCR. Under the source paper's analysis protocol: Nucleated cell counts per sample were estimated from amplification of reference gene primers within the assay. To quantify the absolute abundance of each unique TCRbeta CDR3 rearrangement, sequence reads were collapsed and filtered. Productive Simpson clonality was computed per sample as the square root of Simpson's diversity index over productive rearrangements. The clones in this table, taken by TCRdb from immuneACCESS, are in-frame only. Not every clone is retained; where verified, under half of the shortfall comes from an unresolved V gene, and the cause of the rest is unknown. The D gene and trimming were derived from the DNA, and the V and J assignments and clone size from that table. The sample profile shows approximately 74,000 clones; roughly 88% of them were found once. In total, the top ten clones hold under 3% of the sample.

The sample consisted of peripheral blood. The rearranged chain carries TRBV7-2 and TRBJ2-6, and TRBD1 may be the D gene, going by 6 matching bases. This TCR came from a man aged 80 or over with active or convalescent COVID-19. The CDR3: CASSLVARGTGANVLTF. The sequenced DNA is TGTGCCAGCAGCTTAGTCGCCAGGGGAACTGGGGCCAACGTCCTGACTTTC.